This TCR beta chain was identified in a study of early stage breast cancer tumors. Study details: Approximately 10-fold was the mean read coverage per sample. Study observations and caveats: Enriched TCRB sequences shared across patients were mostly commonly generated sequences. Chain pairing and CD4, CD8 or FOXP3 expression were not captured.

The protocol was immunoSEQ multiplex PCR, while the TCRdb copy is restricted to in-frame clones and leaves out a portion. The data contain some 19,000 clones, around 76% of them seen just once; the ten biggest clones take up 25% to 35%. In regard to this clone: Its antigen is not known.

CDR1 is MRHNA and CDR2 is SNTAGT in the germline V gene. Trimming removed 5 bases from V and 0 bases from J, with 7 bases in between. CDR3 size: 13 residues. The rearrangement uses TRBV6-4 and TRBJ1-2, with no clear D. The sequencing input was blood. This TCR was recovered from a person aged 55-75 years with breast cancer. The CDR3 DNA reads TGTGCCAGCAGTCCCGAGGCTAACTATGGCTACACCTTC. Translated: CASSPEANYGYTF.